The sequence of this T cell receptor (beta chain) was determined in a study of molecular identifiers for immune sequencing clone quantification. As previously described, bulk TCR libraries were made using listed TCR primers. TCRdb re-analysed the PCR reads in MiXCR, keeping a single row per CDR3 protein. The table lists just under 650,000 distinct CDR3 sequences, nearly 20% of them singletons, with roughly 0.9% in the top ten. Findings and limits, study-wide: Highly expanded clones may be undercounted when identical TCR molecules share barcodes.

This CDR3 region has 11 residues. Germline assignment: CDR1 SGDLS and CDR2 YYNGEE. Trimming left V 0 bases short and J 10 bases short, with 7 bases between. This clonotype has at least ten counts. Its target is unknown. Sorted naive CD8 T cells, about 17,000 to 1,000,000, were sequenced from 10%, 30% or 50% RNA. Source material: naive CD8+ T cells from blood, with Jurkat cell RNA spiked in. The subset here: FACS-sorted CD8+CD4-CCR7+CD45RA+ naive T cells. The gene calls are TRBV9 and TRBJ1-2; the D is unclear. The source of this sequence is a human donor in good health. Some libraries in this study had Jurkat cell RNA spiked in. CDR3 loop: CASSVDGVYTF. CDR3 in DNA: TGTGCCAGCAGCGTAGACGGGGTCTACACCTTC.